This TCR beta chain was sequenced for a study of blood T cell repertoires in COVID-19. About the study: From the United States, Italy and Spain came samples of acute and convalescent COVID-19. The analysed material was cDNA or gDNA that came from T cells, B-cell-depleted T cells, or PBMCs.

Per the original methods: Counts of nucleated cells, estimated from reference gene primer amplification, were obtained. This table comes from immunoSEQ multiplex PCR, and its TCRdb copy is limited to in-frame clones, with some not included. V, J and clone size reflect that table, while D and trimming were determined from the DNA. The data contain about 160,000 clones, roughly 88% of them seen just once; the ten biggest clones take up more than 2%. CDR3 size: 13 residues. Germline lookup yields CDR1 LNHDA and CDR2 SQIVND (reference sequence). The ends were cut back, 2 bases at V and 8 bases at J, with 10 bases in the middle.

This TCR derives from a man aged 18 to 29 with acute or convalescent COVID-19. The chain uses TRBV19 and TRBJ2-1; D perhaps matches TRBD2 (5 bases). Sequences were obtained from peripheral blood. CDR3 protein: CASSIRVRDEQFF. The CDR3 DNA reads TGTGCCAGTAGTATAAGAGTGAGGGATGAGCAGTTCTTC.